This T cell receptor (beta chain) was found in a study of T cells in Graves' hyperthyroidism and ophthalmopathy. General observations from the study: The blood repertoire included most of the expanded thyroid clonotypes above 0.001.

The CDR3 regions of TCR beta were amplified from RNA transcripts. Using the HTBI primer set, a first-round RT-PCR was run on the TCR CDR3. TCRdb recomputed calls from the multiplex PCR reads with MiXCR, one row per CDR3 protein. This sample has approximately 430,000 distinct CDR3 sequences, with approximately 14% found just once. This clonotype was found many times. The antigen remains unidentified. With 5 bases clipped from V and 6 bases from J, the junction kept 3 bases outside the gene matches. Per germline, CDR1 SNHLY and CDR2 FYNNEI. This CDR3 has 15 amino acids. The TCR was taken from a woman under 30 with Graves' hyperthyroidism. This rearrangement joins TRBV2 to TRBJ2-3; 15 bases fit TRBD2. The specimen sequenced was blood. CDR3 sequence reads: CASSSGTSGRDTQYF. CDR3 coding DNA: TGTGCCAGCAGTTCAGGGACTAGCGGGAGGGATACGCAGTATTTT.